The 17 T cell receptor beta chains in this list originate from one sample, sequenced in a study of tumor-infiltrating lymphocytes in primary liver carcinoma (dated by TCRdb to 2016 to 2017). Blood RNA was extracted from unsorted whole blood with TRIzol reagent; germline DNA came from the DNeasy Blood & Tissue kit. The instrument given in TCRdb is Illumina HiSeq 2500. A constant-region primer and ProtoScript II reverse transcriptase were used to reverse-transcribe TCRbeta-specific cDNA from about 500 ng total RNA. The TCRbeta libraries were prepared through three rounds of nested multiplex PCR following a slightly modified ARM-PCR procedure. Multiplex TRBV1-TRBV30 forward primers and a Cbeta reverse primer were used in the first two PCR rounds, each of which was run for around 10 cycles. TCRdb handled the public reads itself, with Q25 trimming in fastp and clone calling in MiXCR, and kept productive beta chains. Records with the same CDR3 protein are collapsed into one entry carrying the most frequent genes and DNA. The sample table shows 310,000 or so distinct CDR3 sequences, and around three fifths are seen once. The ten largest clones capture about a sixth of the sample.

The sequenced material came from peripheral blood. These receptors all come from a woman aged 25 to 45 with primary liver carcinoma and hepatitis B virus infection.

This clonotype was recorded at least ten times. CDR3 amino acids: CAISTSGRQFF. In DNA, the CDR3 is TGTGCCATCAGTACTAGCGGAAGGCAGTTCTTC. The chain uses TRBV10-3 and TRBJ2-1; 8 nucleotides align to TRBD2. After removal of 5 bases from V and 12 bases from J, the junction contained 3 bases not matched to a gene. This CDR3 contains 11 residues. CDR1 and CDR2 (germline): ENHRY, SYGVKD.

This clonotype occurred once. Compared with germline, one end of the junction differs, possibly owing to a read error. This chain uses TRBV6-6 with TRBJ2-5, with TRBD1 identical over 7 bases. Germline CDR1 reads MNHNY; CDR2 reads SVGAGI (reference sequence). This CDR3 is 15 amino acids long. This chain's CDR3 is CASSQPQGNQETQYF. The CDR3 DNA sequence: TGCGCCAGCAGCCAGCCACAGGGGAACCAAGAGACCCAGTACTTC.

The V call is TRBV29-1, the J call TRBJ1-1; possible D gene TRBD1, 5 bases. V lost 4 bases and J 8 bases, leaving 11 bases between the germline ends. CDR1 is SQVTM, CDR2 ANQGSEA, per germline. CDR3 length: 11 residues. CDR3 coding DNA: TGCAGCGTTGGAAGACAGTCCGAAGCTTTCTTT. Its translation is CSVGRQSEAFF.

The chain carries TRBV12-3 or TRBV12-4 and TRBJ2-1; a possible D gene is TRBD2 (6 bases). Trimming removed 5 bases at V and 0 bases at J, with 17 bases between. This CDR3 has 17 residues. CDR3 in DNA: TGTGCCAGCAGTCAACGGGGAGGAAGGAGCTCCTACAATGAGCAGTTCTTC. Amino acids: CASSQRGGRSSYNEQFF.

The chain joins TRBV11-2 to TRBJ2-2; no definite D call. CDR3 length equals 17 residues. The germline V gene has CDR1 SGHAT and CDR2 FQNNGV. Trimming pared 5 bases from V and 6 bases from J, leaving 22 bases between. CDR3 loop: CASSPGRIMINAGELFF. The CDR3 region has the DNA TGTGCCAGCAGCCCTGGACGGATTATGATAAACGCCGGGGAGCTGTTTTTT.

The rearrangement links TRBV28 to TRBJ2-7, with 8 bases lining up with TRBD2. The V gene's germline CDR1 is MDHEN and CDR2 SYDVKM. This CDR3 has 13 amino acids. Germline trimming cut 2 bases from V and 4 bases from J; bases unmatched to any gene: 1. This CDR3 reads CASSLPGGYEQYF. The CDR3 DNA reads as TGTGCCAGCAGTTTACCGGGGGGGTACGAGCAGTACTTC.

Comment on this clonotype: Likely a read error: the CDR3 ends without its conserved phenylalanine or tryptophan. It is unclear where the CDR3 begins or ends on the DNA, so no DNA is shown, and the CDR3 is as TCRdb lists it. The chain is built from TRBV6-1 and TRBJ1-1. Germline V gene sequence: CDR1 MNHNS, CDR2 SASEGT. The CDR3 comprises 13 residues, both ends counted. CDR3 region: CASSERGNTEAIL.

This rearrangement joins TRBV6-5 to TRBJ1-4; no clear D gene. Germline V gene lookup returns CDR1 MNHEY and CDR2 SVGAGI. The V and J ends lost 7 bases and 6 bases respectively, with 15 bases between them. This CDR3 is 14 amino acids long. The CDR3 DNA reads TGTGCCAGCAAAGATTCAGGATGGGATGAAAAACTGTTTTTT. It encodes CASKDSGWDEKLFF.

This clonotype was seen ten or more times. J is TRBJ2-5 and V is TRBV4-2; TRBD2 aligns across 10 bases. Germline CDR1 and CDR2: LGHNA and YNFKEQ. The CDR3 consists of 16 residues. After removal of 2 bases from V and 5 bases from J, the junction contained 8 bases not matched to a gene. CDR3: CASSQRSGRSVETQYF. DNA for the CDR3: TGTGCCAGCAGCCAACGTAGCGGGAGGAGTGTCGAGACCCAGTACTTC.

Comments on this clonotype: This CDR3 is missing its conserved last phenylalanine or tryptophan, likely due to a read error. The chain recombines TRBV6-2 or TRBV6-3 with TRBJ1-5, with a possible D match to TRBD1 (5 bases). This CDR3 has 16 residues. CDR1 and CDR2 (germline): MNHEY, SVGEGT. This CDR3 is CASSYSRVGVYQPQHS. CDR3 nucleotide sequence: TGTGCCAGCAGTTACTCGAGAGTAGGGGTTTATCAGCCACAGCATTCT.

The rearrangement uses TRBV13 and TRBJ2-2; the D is unclear. The CDR3 is 15 residues long. Between the trimmed V and J ends, which lost 2 bases and 3 bases, there was a span of 10 bases. Germline V gene data show CDR1 as PRHDT and CDR2 as FYEKMQ (reference sequence). The CDR3 loop is CASSLYRAYTGELFF. As DNA, the CDR3 is TGTGCCAGCAGCTTATATCGAGCATACACCGGGGAGCTGTTTTTT.

The chain carries TRBV28 and TRBJ1-5; no reliable D call. Germline CDR1 MDHEN, CDR2 SYDVKM. The CDR3 loop spans 13 amino acids. The V end lost 3 bases, the J end lost 9 bases, and 12 bases lay between the germline ends. CDR3 bases: TGTGCCAGCAGTTTGATCCCATGGGGGCCCCAGCATTTT. It yields the protein CASSLIPWGPQHF.

The chain couples TRBV11-3 to TRBJ1-1, with 8 positions matching TRBD1. This CDR3 comprises 15 residues. The germline CDR1 and CDR2 sequences are SGHNT and YENEEA. V was pared by 4 bases and J by 3 bases, with 7 bases of the junction left unmatched. CDR3 in DNA: TGTGCCAGCAGCTCCCCACAGGGGGTCCACACTGAAGCTTTCTTT. Translated, it gives CASSSPQGVHTEAFF.

Comment on this clonotype: Since a much larger clone is just one base distant, this may be a read error. The V gene is TRBV5-6, the J gene TRBJ1-5, with D possibly being TRBD1 (6 bases). Trimming left V 3 bases short and J 1 base short, with 14 bases between. The CDR3 totals 16 residues. Per germline, CDR1 SGHDT and CDR2 YYEEEE. The CDR3 here is CASSSSGGLSNQPQHF. In nucleotides, the CDR3 is TGTGCCAGCAGCTCGAGCGGGGGCTTAAGCAATCAGCCCCAGCATTTT.

As regards this clonotype: The CDR3 does not close with the conserved phenylalanine or tryptophan, likely indicating a read error. DNA of the CDR3: TGCGCCAGGATAGAGGAGCCCGCCGTCTACAATGAGCAGTTCCTC. Its translation is CARIEEPAVYNEQFL. The chain has TRBV5-1 and TRBJ2-1; no clear D. The germline gives CDR1 SGHRS, CDR2 YFSETQ. There are 15 residues in the CDR3. V lost 8 bases and J lost 3, with 18 bases in between.

A remark on this clonotype: Compared with germline, one end of the junction differs, possibly owing to a read error. The rearrangement links TRBV6-6 to TRBJ2-5; tentatively, D is TRBD1 or TRBD2 (5 bases each). The CDR3 is 16 residues long. Looked up from germline, CDR1 is MNHNY and CDR2 is SVGAGI (reference sequence). CDR3: CVSGIPVGAVEETQYF. The CDR3 DNA is TGTGTCAGCGGAATTCCAGTTGGGGCGGTGGAAGAGACCCAGTACTTC.

The genes are TRBV5-1 and TRBJ2-5; 9 bases agree with TRBD2. Germline CDR1 SGHRS, CDR2 YFSETQ. This CDR3 has 15 amino acids. V shed 4 bases, J shed 2 bases, and the junction held 6 bases outside the gene matches. The CDR3 nucleotides read TGCGCCAGCAGCCCGTCGACTAGCGGTCAAGAGACCCAGTACTTC. Residues: CASSPSTSGQETQYF.